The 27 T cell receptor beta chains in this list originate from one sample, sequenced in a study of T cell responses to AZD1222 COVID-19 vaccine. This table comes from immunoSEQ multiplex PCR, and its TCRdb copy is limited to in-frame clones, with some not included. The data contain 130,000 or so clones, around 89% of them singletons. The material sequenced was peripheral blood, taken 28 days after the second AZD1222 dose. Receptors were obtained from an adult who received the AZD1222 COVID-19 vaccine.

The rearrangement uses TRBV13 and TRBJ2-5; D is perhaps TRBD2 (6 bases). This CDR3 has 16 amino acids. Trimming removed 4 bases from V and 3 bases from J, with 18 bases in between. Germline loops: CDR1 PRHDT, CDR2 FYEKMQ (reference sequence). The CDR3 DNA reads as TGTGCCAGCAGCTCTCGACTAGGAGGGTGGGAAGAGACCCAGTACTTC. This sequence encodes CASSSRLGGWEETQYF.

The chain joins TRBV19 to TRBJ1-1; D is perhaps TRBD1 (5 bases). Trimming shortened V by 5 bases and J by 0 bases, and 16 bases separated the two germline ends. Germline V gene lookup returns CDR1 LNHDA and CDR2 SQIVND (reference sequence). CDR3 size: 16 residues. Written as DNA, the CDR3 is TGTGCCAGTAGTCCGACAGAGACCCTCATGAACACTGAAGCTTTCTTT. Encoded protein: CASSPTETLMNTEAFF.

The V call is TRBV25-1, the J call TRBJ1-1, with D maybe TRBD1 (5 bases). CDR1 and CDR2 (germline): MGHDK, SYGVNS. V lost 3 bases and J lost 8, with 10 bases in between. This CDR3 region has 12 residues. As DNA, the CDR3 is TGTGCCAGCAGTGATTGGGGCGTGGAAGCTTTCTTT. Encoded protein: CASSDWGVEAFF.

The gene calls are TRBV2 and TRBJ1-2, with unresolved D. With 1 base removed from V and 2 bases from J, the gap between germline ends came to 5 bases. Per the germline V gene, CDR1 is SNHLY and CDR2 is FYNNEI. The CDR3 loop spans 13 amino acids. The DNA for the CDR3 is TGTGCCAGCAGTGAAGTTGAGAACTATGGCTACACCTTC. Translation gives CASSEVENYGYTF.

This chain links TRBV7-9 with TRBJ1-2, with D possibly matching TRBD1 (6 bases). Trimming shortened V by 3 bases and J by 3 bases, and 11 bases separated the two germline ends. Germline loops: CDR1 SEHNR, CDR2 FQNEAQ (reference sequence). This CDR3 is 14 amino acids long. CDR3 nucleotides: TGTGCCAGCAGCTTTGTGGGGGGCGACTATGGCTACACCTTC. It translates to CASSFVGGDYGYTF.

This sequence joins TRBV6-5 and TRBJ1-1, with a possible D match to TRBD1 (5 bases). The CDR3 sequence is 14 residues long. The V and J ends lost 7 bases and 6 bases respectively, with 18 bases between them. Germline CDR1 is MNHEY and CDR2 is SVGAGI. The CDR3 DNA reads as TGTGCCAGCACCAAGCAGGGTGAACACGCTGAAGCTTTCTTT. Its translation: CASTKQGEHAEAFF.

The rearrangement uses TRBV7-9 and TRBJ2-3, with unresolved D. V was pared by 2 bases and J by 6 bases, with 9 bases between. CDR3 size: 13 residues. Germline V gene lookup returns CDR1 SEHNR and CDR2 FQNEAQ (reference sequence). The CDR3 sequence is CASSLQGVDTQYF. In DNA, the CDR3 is TGTGCCAGCAGCTTACAAGGAGTGGATACGCAGTATTTT.

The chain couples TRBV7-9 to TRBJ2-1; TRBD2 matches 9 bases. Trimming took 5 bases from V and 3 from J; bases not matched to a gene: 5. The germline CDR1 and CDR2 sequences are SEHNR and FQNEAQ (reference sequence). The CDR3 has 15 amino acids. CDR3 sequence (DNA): TGTGCCAGCAGCCGGGCGGGAGGGAACTACAATGAGCAGTTCTTC. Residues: CASSRAGGNYNEQFF.

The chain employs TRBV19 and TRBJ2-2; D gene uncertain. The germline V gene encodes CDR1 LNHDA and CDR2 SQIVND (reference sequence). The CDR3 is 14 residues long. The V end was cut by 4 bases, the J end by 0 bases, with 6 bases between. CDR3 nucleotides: TGTGCCAGTAGTAGATACGCGAACACCGGGGAGCTGTTTTTT. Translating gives CASSRYANTGELFF.

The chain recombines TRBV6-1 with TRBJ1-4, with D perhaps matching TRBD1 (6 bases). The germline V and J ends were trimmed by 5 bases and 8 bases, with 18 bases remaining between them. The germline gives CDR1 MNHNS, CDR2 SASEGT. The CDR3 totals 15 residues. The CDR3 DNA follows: TGTGCCAGCAGTTTAGTCGGAGGACAGTCGGAAAAACTGTTTTTT. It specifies CASSLVGGQSEKLFF.

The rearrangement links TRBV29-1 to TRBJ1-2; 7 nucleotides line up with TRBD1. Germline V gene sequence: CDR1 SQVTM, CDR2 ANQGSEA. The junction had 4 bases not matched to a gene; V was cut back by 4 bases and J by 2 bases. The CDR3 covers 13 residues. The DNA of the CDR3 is TGCAGCGTTGGGGGGACAGAAAACTATGGCTACACCTTC. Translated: CSVGGTENYGYTF.

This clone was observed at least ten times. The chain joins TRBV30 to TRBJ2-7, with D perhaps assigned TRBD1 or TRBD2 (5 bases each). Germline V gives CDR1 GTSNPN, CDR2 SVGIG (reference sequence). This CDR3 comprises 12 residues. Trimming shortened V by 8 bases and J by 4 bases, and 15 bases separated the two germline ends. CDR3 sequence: CAGASGPYEQYF. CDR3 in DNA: TGTGCCGGGGCAAGCGGACCTTACGAGCAGTACTTC.

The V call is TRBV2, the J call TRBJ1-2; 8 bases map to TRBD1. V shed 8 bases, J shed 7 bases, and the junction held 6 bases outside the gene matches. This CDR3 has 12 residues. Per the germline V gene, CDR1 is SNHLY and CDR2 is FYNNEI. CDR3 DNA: TGTGCCAGCCGAGACAGGGGAATTGGCTACACCTTC. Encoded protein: CASRDRGIGYTF.

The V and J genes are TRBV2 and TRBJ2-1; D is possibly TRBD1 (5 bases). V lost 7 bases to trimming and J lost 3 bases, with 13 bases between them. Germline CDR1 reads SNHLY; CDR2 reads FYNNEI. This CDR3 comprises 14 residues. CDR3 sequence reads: CASNQDIGYNEQFF. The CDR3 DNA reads TGTGCCAGCAACCAGGACATAGGCTACAATGAGCAGTTCTTC.

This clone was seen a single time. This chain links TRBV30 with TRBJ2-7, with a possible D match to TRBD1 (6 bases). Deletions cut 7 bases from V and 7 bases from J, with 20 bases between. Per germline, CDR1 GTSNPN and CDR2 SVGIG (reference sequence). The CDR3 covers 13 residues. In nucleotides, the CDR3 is TGTGCCTCCGGGGACATACAGGCCTCGGAGCAGTACTTC. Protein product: CASGDIQASEQYF.

The CDR3 DNA follows: TGCGCCAGCAGCCACCGGTACCAAGAGACCCAGTACTTC. It codes for CASSHRYQETQYF. J is TRBJ2-5 and V is TRBV4-1; D remains unclear. Germline V CDR1 and CDR2: MGHRA, YSYEKL. The CDR3 totals 13 residues. The V and J ends lost 3 bases and 0 bases respectively, with 5 bases between them.

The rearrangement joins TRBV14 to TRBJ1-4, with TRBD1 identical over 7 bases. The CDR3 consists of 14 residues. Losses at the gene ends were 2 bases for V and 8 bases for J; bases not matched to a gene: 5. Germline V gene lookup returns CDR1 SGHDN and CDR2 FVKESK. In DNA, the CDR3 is TGTGCCAGCAGCCAACGACAGGGAGGGGAAAAACTGTTTTTT. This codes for CASSQRQGGEKLFF.

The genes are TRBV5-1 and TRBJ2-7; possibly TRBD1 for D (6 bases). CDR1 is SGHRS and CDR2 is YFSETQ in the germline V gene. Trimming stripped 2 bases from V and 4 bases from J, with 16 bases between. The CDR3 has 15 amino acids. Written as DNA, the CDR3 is TGCGCCAGCAGCTTTTCGCCAGGGGAGAAATACGAGCAGTACTTC. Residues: CASSFSPGEKYEQYF.

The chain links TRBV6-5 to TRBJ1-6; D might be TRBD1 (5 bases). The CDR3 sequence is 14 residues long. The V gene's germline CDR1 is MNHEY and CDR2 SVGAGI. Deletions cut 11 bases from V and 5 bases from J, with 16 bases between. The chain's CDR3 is CAGRRDADNSPLHF. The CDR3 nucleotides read TGTGCCGGGCGACGGGACGCCGATAATTCACCCCTCCACTTT.

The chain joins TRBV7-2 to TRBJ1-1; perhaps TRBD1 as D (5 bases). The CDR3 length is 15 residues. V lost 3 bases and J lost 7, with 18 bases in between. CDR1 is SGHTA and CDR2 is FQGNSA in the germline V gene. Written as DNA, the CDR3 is TGTGCCAGCAGCTTGGGGGGGGGTCGGACTATTGAAGCTTTCTTT. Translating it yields CASSLGGGRTIEAFF.

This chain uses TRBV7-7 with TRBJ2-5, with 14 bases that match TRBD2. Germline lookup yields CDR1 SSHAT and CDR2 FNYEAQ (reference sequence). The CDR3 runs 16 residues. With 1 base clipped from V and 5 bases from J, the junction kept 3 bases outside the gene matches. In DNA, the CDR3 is TGTGCCAGCAGCTTAGGGGGACTAGCGGGAGTGGAGACCCAGTACTTC. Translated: CASSLGGLAGVETQYF. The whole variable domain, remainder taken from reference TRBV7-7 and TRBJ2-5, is GAGVSQSPRYKVTKRGQDVTLRCDPISSHATLYWYQQALGQGPEFLTYFNYEAQPDKSGLPSDRFSAERPEGSISTLTIQRTEQRDSAMYRCASSLGGLAGVETQYFGPGTRLLVL.

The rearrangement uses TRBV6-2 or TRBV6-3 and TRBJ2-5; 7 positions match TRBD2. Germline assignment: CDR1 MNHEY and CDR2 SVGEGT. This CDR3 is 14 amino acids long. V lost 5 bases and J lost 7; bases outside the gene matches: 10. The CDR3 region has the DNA TGTGCCAGCAGTCCAGGACTAGGCGGTGGGACCCAGTACTTC. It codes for CASSPGLGGGTQYF.

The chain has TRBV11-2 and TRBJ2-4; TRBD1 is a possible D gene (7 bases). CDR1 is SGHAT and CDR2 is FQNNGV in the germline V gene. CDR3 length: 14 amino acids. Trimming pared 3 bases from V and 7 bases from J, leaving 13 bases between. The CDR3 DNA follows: TGTGCCAGCAGCTTCAGGGGGGCTGGGAACATTCAGTACTTC. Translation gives CASSFRGAGNIQYF.

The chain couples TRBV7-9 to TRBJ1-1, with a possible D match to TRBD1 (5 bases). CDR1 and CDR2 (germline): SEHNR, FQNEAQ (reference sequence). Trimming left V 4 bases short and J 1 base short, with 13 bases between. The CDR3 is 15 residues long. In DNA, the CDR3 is TGTGCCAGCAGCTCCCCGGCAGGGCAGAACACTGAAGCTTTCTTT. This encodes CASSSPAGQNTEAFF.

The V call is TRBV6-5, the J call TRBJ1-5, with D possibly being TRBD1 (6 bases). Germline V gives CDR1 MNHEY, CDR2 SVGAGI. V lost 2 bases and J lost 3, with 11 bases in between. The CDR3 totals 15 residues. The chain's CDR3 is CASSYNREYNQPQHF. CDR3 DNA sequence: TGTGCCAGCAGTTACAACAGGGAGTACAATCAGCCCCAGCATTTT.

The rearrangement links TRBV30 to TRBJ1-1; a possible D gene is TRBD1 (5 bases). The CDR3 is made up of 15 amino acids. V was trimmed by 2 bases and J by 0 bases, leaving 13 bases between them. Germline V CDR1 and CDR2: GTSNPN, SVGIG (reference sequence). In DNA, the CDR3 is TGTGCCTGGAGTTACACGGGACGGTTGAACACTGAAGCTTTCTTT. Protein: CAWSYTGRLNTEAFF.

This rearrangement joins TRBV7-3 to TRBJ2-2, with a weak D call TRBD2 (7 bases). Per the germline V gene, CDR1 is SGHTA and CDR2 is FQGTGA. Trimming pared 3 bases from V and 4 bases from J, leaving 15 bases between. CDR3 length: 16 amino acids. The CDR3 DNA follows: TGTGCCAGCAGCTTTTACGGGGGGCCTATCACCGGGGAGCTGTTTTTT. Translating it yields CASSFYGGPITGELFF. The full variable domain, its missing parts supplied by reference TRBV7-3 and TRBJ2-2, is GAGVSQTPSNKVTEKGKYVELRCDPISGHTALYWYRQSLGQGPEFLIYFQGTGAADDSGLPNDRFFAVRPEGSVSTLKIQRTERGDSAVYLCASSFYGGPITGELFFGEGSRLTVL.